The entry that follows covers one T cell receptor (beta chain) sequence. The method was immunoSEQ multiplex PCR; TCRdb's version includes in-frame clones alone and lacks a portion of them. The table lists around 80,000 clones, approximately 85% of them singletons. The source of the sample is a study of blood T cell repertoires in COVID-19. Study information: Whether acute or convalescent, the COVID-19 samples came from the United States, Italy and Spain.

The TCR comes from a man aged 50 to 59 with COVID-19, enrolled during active disease. The sequencing sample was made of peripheral blood.

CDR3: CASSLPYRANTVNEQFF. CDR3 bases: TGTGCCAGCAGCTTGCCTTACAGGGCGAACACTGTAAATGAGCAGTTCTTC. The V gene is TRBV5-6, the J gene TRBJ2-1; possibly TRBD1 for D (6 bases). V dropped 1 base and J dropped 7 bases, with 21 bases sitting between them. Germline CDR1 and CDR2: SGHDT and YYEEEE. This CDR3 region has 17 residues.